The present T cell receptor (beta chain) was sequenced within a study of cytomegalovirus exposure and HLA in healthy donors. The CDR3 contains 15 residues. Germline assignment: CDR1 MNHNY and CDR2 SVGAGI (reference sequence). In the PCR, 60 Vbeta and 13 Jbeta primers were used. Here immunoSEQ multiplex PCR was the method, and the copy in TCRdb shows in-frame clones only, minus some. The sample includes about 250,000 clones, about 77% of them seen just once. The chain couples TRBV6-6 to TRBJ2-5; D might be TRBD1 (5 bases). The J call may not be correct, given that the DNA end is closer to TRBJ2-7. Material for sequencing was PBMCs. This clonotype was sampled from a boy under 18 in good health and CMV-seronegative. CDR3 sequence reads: CASSGARADSYEQYF. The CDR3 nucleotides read TGTGCCAGCAGTGGGGCCCGGGCAGACTCCTACGAGCAGTACTTC.